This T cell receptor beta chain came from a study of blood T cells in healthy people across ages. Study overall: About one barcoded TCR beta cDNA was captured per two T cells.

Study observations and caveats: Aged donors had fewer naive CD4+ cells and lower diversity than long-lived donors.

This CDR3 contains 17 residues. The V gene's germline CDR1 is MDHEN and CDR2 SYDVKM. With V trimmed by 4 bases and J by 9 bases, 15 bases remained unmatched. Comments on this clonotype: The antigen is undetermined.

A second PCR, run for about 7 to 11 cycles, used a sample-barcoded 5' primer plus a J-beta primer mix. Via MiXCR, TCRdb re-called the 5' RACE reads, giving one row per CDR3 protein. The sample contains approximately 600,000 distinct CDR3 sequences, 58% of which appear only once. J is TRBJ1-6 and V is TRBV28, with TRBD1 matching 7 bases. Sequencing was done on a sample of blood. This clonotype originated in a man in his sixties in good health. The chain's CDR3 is CASSSPGTVTTFSPLHF. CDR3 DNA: TGTGCCAGCAGTTCACCCGGGACAGTGACTACTTTTTCACCCCTCCACTTT.